A selection of T cell receptor beta chains follows, all from one sample in a study of CD4 T cells in relation to SARS-CoV-2 and coronaviruses. Assay used: immunoSEQ multiplex PCR; TCRdb lists only in-frame clones, some missing. The sample has 35,000 to 40,000 clones, under 80% seen once. For these TCRs, the target antigens are not known. The specimen sequenced was memory CD4+ T cells from PBMCs, cultured in vitro. Every receptor here comes from an adult with COVID-19. CDR3s include the opening cysteine and the closing phenylalanine or tryptophan. D genes are given only for firm matches. Part of the rows lack a size; the others show once, few, many or a class for expanded clones.

>TRBJ2-7|once|TRBD1|TRBV5-8
TGTGCCAGCAGTGACGGGACAGCAACCTACGAGCAGTACTTC
CASSDGTATYEQYF
>TRBJ2-5|.|.|TRBV3-1/TRBV3-2
TGTGCCAGCAGCCCTCCACTGGGGCAGGTCATGTACCAAGAGACCCAGTACTTC
CASSPPLGQVMYQETQYF
>TRBJ2-1|.|.|TRBV6-6
TGTGCCAGCTGGGGAGGCAATGAGCAGTTCTTC
CASWGGNEQFF
>TRBJ2-1|.|.|TRBV7-2
TGTGCCAGCAGCCCATCTAGGCTAAATGAGCAGTTCTTC
CASSPSRLNEQFF
>TRBJ1-1|.|.|TRBV10-3
TGTGCCATCAGTGTCGACAGAGTAAACACTGAAGCTTTCTTT
CAISVDRVNTEAFF
>TRBJ1-6|.|.|TRBV28
TGTGCCAGCAGTTCGGGGAATTCACCCCTCCACTTT
CASSSGNSPLHF
>TRBJ2-1|once|.|TRBV7-6
TGTGCCAGCAGCTTAGCGCAGATGGAGCGAAGGACCTACAATGAGCAGTTCTTC
CASSLAQMERRTYNEQFF
>TRBJ1-3|.|.|TRBV11-3
TGTGCCAGCAGCTTAGAACCGGGCCCCGGAAACACCATATATTTT
CASSLEPGPGNTIYF
>TRBJ2-1|.|.|TRBV28
TGTGCCAGCAGCCAGAACGGGCGGGGGCAGTTCTTC
CASSQNGRGQFF
>TRBJ2-1|.|.|TRBV11-2
TGTGCCAGCACCAAGCTAGCCCCCAATGAGCAGTTCTTC
CASTKLAPNEQFF
>TRBJ2-7|few|TRBD2|TRBV7-2
TGTGCCAGCAGCCCGGGGTGGTTAGCGGGAGGGTACGAGCAGTACTTC
CASSPGWLAGGYEQYF
>TRBJ1-3|.|TRBD1|TRBV28
TGTGCCAGCAGTTCTCCGGACAGGCGAAACACCATATATTTT
CASSSPDRRNTIYF